This T cell receptor (beta chain) originates from a study of T cell changes during pregnancy in multiple sclerosis. Libraries were prepared by immunoSEQ multiplex PCR; TCRdb keeps only in-frame clonotypes and omits some of them. In the table there are approximately 84,000 clones, 94% of which are singletons. The junction had 4 bases not matched to a gene; V was cut back by 3 bases and J by 3 bases. From germline, CDR1 is MNHEY and CDR2 SMNVEV (reference sequence). The CDR3 contains 15 residues. The input for sequencing was peripheral blood, taken in the third trimester of pregnancy. The genes are TRBV27 and TRBJ2-1, with 8 bases lining up with TRBD2. This clonotype originated in a female donor with multiple sclerosis, enrolled in a pregnancy study. CDR3 region: CASSFDSGVYNEQFF. The CDR3 DNA reads TGTGCCAGCAGTTTTGATAGCGGGGTCTACAATGAGCAGTTCTTC.